This T cell receptor (beta chain) was recovered during a study of early T cells in non-severe SARS-CoV-2 infection. Study details: Chains stayed unpaired after sequencing of bulk RNA from unsorted whole blood. The study's findings and limits: Matching results from VDJdb favored anti-spike CD8 responses, leaving private and CD4 specificities undetected.

Unique molecular identifiers were added to individual cDNA molecules. TCRdb independently ran MiXCR on the 5' RACE reads; one entry per CDR3 protein. The sample shows more than 60,000 distinct CDR3 sequences, roughly 13% of them seen only once. This clonotype has a handful of counts. Antigen unknown. V gave up 6 bases and J gave up 0 bases; unmatched junction bases: 8. The CDR3 length is 16 residues. CDR1 SNHLY and CDR2 FYNNEI come from the germline V gene. V gene TRBV2 combines with J gene TRBJ1-3; 7 bases line up with TRBD1. The source material was whole blood. This receptor was taken from an adult who was a healthcare worker with PCR-confirmed SARS-CoV-2 infection or an uninfected control (not recorded which). The CDR3 coding sequence is TGTGCCAGCAGGACGACAGGGAAAAGCTCTGGAAACACCATATATTTT. It encodes CASRTTGKSSGNTIYF.